These 14 T cell receptor beta chains came from one sample sequenced in a study of blood T cell repertoires in COVID-19. Here immunoSEQ multiplex PCR was the method, and the copy in TCRdb shows in-frame clones only, minus some. The data show some 200,000 clones, approximately 83% seen once. What was sequenced was peripheral blood. Source of these receptors: an older woman with acute or convalescent COVID-19.

The chain employs TRBV27 and TRBJ1-1; D perhaps matches TRBD1 (5 bases). Germline loops: CDR1 MNHEY, CDR2 SMNVEV (reference sequence). The CDR3 spans 16 residues. Trimming took 0 bases from V and 1 from J, leaving 12 bases between them. For the CDR3, the DNA is TGTGCCAGCAGTTTATCTCGGACAACACCGAACACTGAAGCTTTCTTT. This encodes CASSLSRTTPNTEAFF.

With respect to this clone: An end of the junction differs from the germline gene, which may be a read error. V is TRBV11-3 and J is TRBJ2-3; TRBD2 matches at 13 bases. Germline V gene sequence: CDR1 SGHNT, CDR2 YENEEA. This CDR3 comprises 16 residues. The CDR3 region has the DNA TGTGCCAGCAGCCCAACTAGCGGGGGGGTCACAAATACGCAGTATTTT. Its translation: CASSPTSGGVTNTQYF.

The CDR3 loop is CASSLQGIPQETQYF. DNA of the CDR3: TGCGCCAGCAGCTTACAGGGGATCCCACAAGAGACCCAGTACTTC. The genes are TRBV5-1 and TRBJ2-5, with TRBD1 identical over 7 bases. Germline V lookup: CDR1 SGHRS, CDR2 YFSETQ. CDR3 length equals 15 residues. The junction had 6 bases not matched to a gene; V was cut back by 2 bases and J by 2 bases.

In its sample, this clone was seen a few times. V gene TRBV11-2 combines with J gene TRBJ1-2; 8 bases match TRBD1. Germline CDR1 SGHAT, CDR2 FQNNGV. The junction had 2 bases not matched to a gene; V was cut back by 4 bases and J by 4 bases. The length of the CDR3 is 13 residues. CDR3 region: CASSSTGVYGYTF. DNA of the CDR3: TGTGCCAGCAGCTCGACAGGGGTCTATGGCTACACCTTC. The variable domain in full, completed from reference TRBV11-2 and TRBJ1-2, reads EAGVAQSPRYKIIEKRQSVAFWCNPISGHATLYWYQQILGQGPKLLIQFQNNGVVDDSQLPKDRFSAERLKGVDSTLKIQPAKLEDSAVYLCASSSTGVYGYTFGSGTRLTVV.

The chain employs TRBV28 and TRBJ1-2; a weak D match, TRBD1 (5 bases). Trimming shortened V by 10 bases and J by 8 bases, and 20 bases separated the two germline ends. CDR3 size: 13 residues. The germline V gene encodes CDR1 MDHEN and CDR2 SYDVKM. For the CDR3, the DNA is TGTGCCATCCTCCCAGGGAATGGATACGGCTACACCTTC. Amino acid sequence: CAILPGNGYGYTF.

DNA for the CDR3: TGTGCCAGCAGTCCGTCTCGCGGGAGAGACAATGAGCAGTTCTTC. It is translated as CASSPSRGRDNEQFF. This chain joins TRBV28 and TRBJ2-1, with 7 bases matching TRBD2. With V trimmed by 5 bases and J by 5 bases, 9 bases remained unmatched. There are 15 residues in the CDR3. From germline, CDR1 is MDHEN and CDR2 SYDVKM.

The chain employs TRBV3-1 (or the pseudogene TRBV3-2) and TRBJ2-5; D might be TRBD1 (5 bases). CDR3 length: 12 amino acids. Germline-derived CDR1 and CDR2 are LGHDT and YNNKEL (reference sequence). The V and J ends lost 2 bases and 8 bases respectively, with 9 bases between them. The chain's CDR3 is CASSQWGLTQYF. The CDR3 coding sequence is TGTGCCAGCAGCCAATGGGGCCTTACCCAGTACTTC.

This chain joins TRBV3-1 (or the pseudogene TRBV3-2) and TRBJ2-7, with 9 bases matching TRBD1. Germline CDR1 LGHDT, CDR2 YNNKEL (reference sequence). The CDR3 runs to 16 residues. V trimming: 5 bases; J trimming: 1 base; junction bases outside the gene matches: 9. CDR3 DNA: TGTGCCAGCAGCACGGACAGGGGAAGGGAGTCCTACGAGCAGTACTTC. Its translation is CASSTDRGRESYEQYF.

V gene TRBV7-2 combines with J gene TRBJ2-7; no firm D call. Trimming removed 4 bases at V and 0 bases at J, with 10 bases between. This CDR3 contains 14 residues. The germline gives CDR1 SGHTA, CDR2 FQGNSA. CDR3 loop: CASSSSDTSYEQYF. The CDR3 coding sequence is TGTGCCAGCAGCTCCTCCGACACCTCCTACGAGCAGTACTTC.

This clone was observed a handful of times. The J gene is TRBJ2-1, the V gene TRBV15; the match to TRBD2 covers 10 bases. Germline trimming cut 1 base from V and 4 bases from J; bases unmatched to any gene: 4. This CDR3 spans 16 amino acids. Germline-derived CDR1 and CDR2 are LNHNV and YYDKDF (reference sequence). CDR3 in DNA: TGTGCCACCAGCAGAGGATTAGCGGGGGGATACAATGAGCAGTTCTTC. It codes for CATSRGLAGGYNEQFF. Looking up the rest from reference TRBV15 and TRBJ2-1 gives the full variable domain: DAMVIQNPRYQVTQFGKPVTLSCSQTLNHNVMYWYQQKSSQAPKLLFHYYDKDFNNEADTPDNFQSRRPNTSFCFLDIRSPGLGDTAMYLCATSRGLAGGYNEQFFGPGTRLTVL.

The rearrangement uses TRBV6-4 and TRBJ1-5, with 8 positions matching TRBD1. With V trimmed by 9 bases and J by 7 bases, 8 bases remained unmatched. Per germline, CDR1 MRHNA and CDR2 SNTAGT. The CDR3 runs to 13 residues. The CDR3 protein is CARGQGFGQPQHF. DNA of the CDR3: TGTGCCAGAGGACAGGGATTCGGGCAGCCCCAGCATTTT.

This clone occurred a few times. The chain links TRBV7-9 to TRBJ2-7; TRBD2 might be the D (6 bases). The CDR3 is 12 amino acids. Trimming cost V 7 bases and J 6 bases, with 13 bases left between them. Germline assignment: CDR1 SEHNR and CDR2 FQNEAQ (reference sequence). The CDR3 sequence is CASTTGGAEQYF. The CDR3 DNA is TGTGCCAGCACAACTGGCGGGGCCGAGCAGTACTTC.

The V and J genes are TRBV19 and TRBJ1-6, with 9 bases lining up with TRBD1. The CDR3 has 15 residues. The germline V gene has CDR1 LNHDA and CDR2 SQIVND (reference sequence). Germline trimming cut 3 bases from V and 3 bases from J; bases unmatched to any gene: 0. The CDR3 DNA sequence: TGTGCCAGTAGTATGACAGGGGGCTATAATTCACCCCTCCACTTT. Translation gives CASSMTGGYNSPLHF.

This clone was seen a single time. The gene calls are TRBV29-1 and TRBJ1-1; D might be TRBD1 (5 bases). Germline CDR1 and CDR2: SQVTM and ANQGSEA. The CDR3 extends over 12 amino acids. Between the trimmed V and J ends, which lost 5 bases and 7 bases, there was a span of 14 bases. CDR3 loop: CSVWPGVGEAFF. The CDR3 DNA reads as TGCAGCGTTTGGCCGGGGGTGGGTGAAGCTTTCTTT.